The source of this T cell receptor (beta chain) is a study of beta chain features in type 1 diabetes. V lost 0 bases and J lost 3; bases outside the gene matches: 2. CDR3 length: 15 residues. Germline CDR1 reads SGHVS; CDR2 reads FQNEAQ. CD45RO/CCR7/CD25/CD127/CD95/CD27 sorting isolated CD4+ naive, central memory, regulatory and stem cell-like memory cells. A remark on this clone: What it binds is unknown.

The isolated RNA, all of it, was reverse transcribed, so expressed TCRB transcripts were what got sequenced. Only in-frame clones appear in the TCRdb table, and some are missing; sequencing was by immunoSEQ multiplex PCR. The top ten clones hold 0.62% of a sample with around 200,000 clones, about 12% of them seen once. Whole-study results and caveats: Type 1 diabetes patients showed fewer insertions and more deletions at VDJ junctions.

The sequencing input was central memory CD4+ T cells from blood. The TCR was taken from a woman between 18 and 29 years old in good health. This rearrangement joins TRBV7-8 to TRBJ2-7; 10 nucleotides agree with TRBD2. CDR3 residues: CASSLATSGNYEQYF. DNA of the CDR3: TGTGCCAGCAGCTTAGCCACTAGCGGGAACTACGAGCAGTACTTC.